This TCR beta chain originates from a study of T-cell memory formation after mild COVID-19. Overall study context: Largely donor-specific TCR clusters were found.

Constant-segment-primed 5'RACE gave TCR alpha and TCR beta cDNA libraries with sample barcodes and UMIs. Each CDR3 protein gets one entry after TCRdb re-called the 5' RACE reads with MiXCR. This table holds hundreds of thousands of distinct CDR3 sequences, 13% to 15% found once. General observations from the study: Clones which contracted sat mainly in CM and EM if CD4+, and in EMRA if CD8+. Certain responding clones were present in pre-infection memory, suggesting participation of cross-reactive memory.

Turning to this clonotype: As yet, its antigen is unknown.

The sample comprised PBMCs or a T cell subset sorted from them (not recorded which). The clonotype comes from a man in his late teens or twenties who had mild COVID-19 (a few samples of this study predate the infection). Cell type and time point are not known.

This chain's CDR3 is CATSVGNEQFF. DNA for the CDR3: TGTGCCACCAGTGTGGGCAATGAGCAGTTCTTC. The V call is TRBV24-1, the J call TRBJ2-1; no clear D gene. The V end lost 5 bases, the J end lost 6 bases, and 4 bases lay between the germline ends. CDR1 is KGHDR, CDR2 SFDVKD, per germline. The CDR3 loop spans 11 amino acids.